This record concerns one TCR beta chain sequence. Other DNA sequences within the sample encode an identical CDR3. Enrollees, roughly 18 to 90 years old, lived in approximately 25 US areas. Participants had their cohort set by participant-reported clinical history. Each recovered donor of Cohort 3 presented with two negative PCRs, clearance, or symptom resolution. Assay: immunoSEQ multiplex PCR; the TCRdb copy retains only in-frame clones and omits some. The sample comprises under 450,000 clones, 87% of which are singletons, and under 1.5% rests with the top ten. The sample originates from a study of blood T cell repertoires in COVID-19. Study-wide context: T cells, B-cell-depleted T cells, or PBMCs provided the cDNA or gDNA that served as material.

Germline values: CDR1 LGHNA, CDR2 YSLEER. The CDR3 consists of 14 residues. Between the trimmed V and J ends, which lost 1 base and 2 bases, there was a span of 8 bases. This receptor was obtained from a man aged 25 to 40 who had recovered from COVID-19. Source material: PBMCs or T cells enriched from blood (not recorded which). The chain uses TRBV4-3 and TRBJ1-1; no reliable D call. Here the CDR3 reads CASSQVGGNTEAFF. CDR3 bases: TGCGCCAGCAGCCAAGTCGGAGGAAACACTGAAGCTTTCTTT.